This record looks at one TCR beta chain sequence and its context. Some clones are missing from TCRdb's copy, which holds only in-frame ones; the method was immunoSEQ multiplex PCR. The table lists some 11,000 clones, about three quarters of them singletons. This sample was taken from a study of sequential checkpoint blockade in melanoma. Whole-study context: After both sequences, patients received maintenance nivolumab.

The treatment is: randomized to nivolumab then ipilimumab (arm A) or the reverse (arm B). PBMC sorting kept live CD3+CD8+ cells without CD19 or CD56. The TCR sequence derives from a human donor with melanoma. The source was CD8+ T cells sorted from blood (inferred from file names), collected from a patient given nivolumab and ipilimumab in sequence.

In DNA, the CDR3 is TGTGCTAGTGGTACTGGACAGGGGGCCTGGGGCGAGCAGTACTTC. Protein: CASGTGQGAWGEQYF. This chain links TRBV12-5 with TRBJ2-7; 11 bases agree with TRBD1. This CDR3 has 15 amino acids. The V segment lost 5 bases and the J segment 6 bases; nucleotides outside the gene matches: 9. CDR1 is LGHNT, CDR2 FRNRAP, per germline. Full variable domain (outside the CDR3, taken from reference TRBV12-5 and TRBJ2-7): DARVTQTPRHKVTEMGQEVTMRCQPILGHNTVFWYRQTMMQGLELLAYFRNRAPLDDSGMPKDRFSAEMPDATLATLKIQPSEPRDSAVYFCASGTGQGAWGEQYFGPGTRLTVT.